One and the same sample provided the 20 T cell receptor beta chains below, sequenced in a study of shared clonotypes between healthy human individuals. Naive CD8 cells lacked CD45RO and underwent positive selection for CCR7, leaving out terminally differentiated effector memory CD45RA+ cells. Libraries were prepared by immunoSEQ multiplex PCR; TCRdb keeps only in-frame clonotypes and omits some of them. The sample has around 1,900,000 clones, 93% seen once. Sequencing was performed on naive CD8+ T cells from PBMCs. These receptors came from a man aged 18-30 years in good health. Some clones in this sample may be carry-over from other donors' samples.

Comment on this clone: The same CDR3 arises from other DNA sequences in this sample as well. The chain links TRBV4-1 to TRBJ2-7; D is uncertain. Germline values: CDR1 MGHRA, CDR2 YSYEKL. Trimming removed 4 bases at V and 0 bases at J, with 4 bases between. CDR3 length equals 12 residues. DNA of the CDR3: TGCGCCAGCAGCCCTCCCTCCTACGAGCAGTACTTC. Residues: CASSPPSYEQYF.

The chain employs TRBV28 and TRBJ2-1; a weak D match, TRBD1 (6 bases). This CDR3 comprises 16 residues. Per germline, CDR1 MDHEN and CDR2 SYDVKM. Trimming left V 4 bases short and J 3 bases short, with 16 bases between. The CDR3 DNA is TGTGCCAGCAGTTACCGGACAGTAATACTCTACAATGAGCAGTTCTTC. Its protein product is CASSYRTVILYNEQFF.

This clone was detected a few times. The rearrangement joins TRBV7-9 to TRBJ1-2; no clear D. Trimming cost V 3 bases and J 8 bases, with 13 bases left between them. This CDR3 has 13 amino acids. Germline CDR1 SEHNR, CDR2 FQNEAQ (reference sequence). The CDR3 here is CASSFMRVEGYTF. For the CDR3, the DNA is TGTGCCAGCAGCTTTATGAGGGTCGAGGGCTACACCTTC.

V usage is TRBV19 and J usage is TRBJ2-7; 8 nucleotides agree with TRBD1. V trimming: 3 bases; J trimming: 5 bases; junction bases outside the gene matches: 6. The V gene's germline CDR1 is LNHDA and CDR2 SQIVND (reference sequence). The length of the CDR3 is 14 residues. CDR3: CASSMQGAEDEQYF. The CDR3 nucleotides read TGTGCCAGTAGTATGCAGGGGGCAGAGGACGAGCAGTACTTC.

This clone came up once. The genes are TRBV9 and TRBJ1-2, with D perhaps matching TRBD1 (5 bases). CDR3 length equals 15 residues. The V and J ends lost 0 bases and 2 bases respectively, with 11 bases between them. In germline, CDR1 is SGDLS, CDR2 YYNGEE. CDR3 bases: TGTGCCAGCAGCGTAGTAGACGGGGCCAACTATGGCTACACCTTC. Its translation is CASSVVDGANYGYTF.

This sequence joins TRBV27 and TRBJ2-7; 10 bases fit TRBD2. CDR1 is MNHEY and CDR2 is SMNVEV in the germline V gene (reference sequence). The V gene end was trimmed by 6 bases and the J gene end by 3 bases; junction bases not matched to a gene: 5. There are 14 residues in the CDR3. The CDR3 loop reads CASRELAGSYEQYF. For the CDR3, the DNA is TGTGCCAGCAGGGAACTAGCGGGAAGCTACGAGCAGTACTTC.

CDR3 sequence (DNA): TGTGCCAGCAGCTTTATGGCAGATACGCAGTATTTT. Its protein is CASSFMADTQYF. This rearrangement joins TRBV11-2 to TRBJ2-3; no reliable D call. This CDR3 region has 12 residues. The germline CDR1 and CDR2 sequences are SGHAT and FQNNGV. The V end was cut by 3 bases, the J end by 4 bases, with 5 bases between.

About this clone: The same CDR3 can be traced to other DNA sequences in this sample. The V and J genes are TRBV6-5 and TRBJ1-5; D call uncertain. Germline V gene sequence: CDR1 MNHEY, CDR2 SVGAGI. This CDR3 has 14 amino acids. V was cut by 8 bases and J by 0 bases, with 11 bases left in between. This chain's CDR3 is CASRPVYSNQPQHF. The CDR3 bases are TGTGCCAGCCGACCTGTCTATAGCAATCAGCCCCAGCATTTT.

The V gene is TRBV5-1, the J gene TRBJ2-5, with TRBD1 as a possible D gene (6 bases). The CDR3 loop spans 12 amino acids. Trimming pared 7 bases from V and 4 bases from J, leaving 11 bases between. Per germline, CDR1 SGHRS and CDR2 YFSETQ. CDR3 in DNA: TGCGCCAGCGCAGGGGCAAGAGAGACCCAGTACTTC. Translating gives CASAGARETQYF.

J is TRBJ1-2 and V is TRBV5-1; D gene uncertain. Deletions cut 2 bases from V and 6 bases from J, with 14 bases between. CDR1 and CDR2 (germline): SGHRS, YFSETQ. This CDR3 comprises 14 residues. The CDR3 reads CASSFGVISDGYTF. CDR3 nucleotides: TGCGCCAGCAGCTTCGGGGTGATAAGCGATGGCTACACCTTC.

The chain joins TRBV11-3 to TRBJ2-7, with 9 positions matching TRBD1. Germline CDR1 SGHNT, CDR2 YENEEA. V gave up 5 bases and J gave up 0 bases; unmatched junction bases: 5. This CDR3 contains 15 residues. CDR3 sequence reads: CASSARTGASYEQYF. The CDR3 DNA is TGTGCCAGCAGCGCTCGGACAGGGGCCTCCTACGAGCAGTACTTC.

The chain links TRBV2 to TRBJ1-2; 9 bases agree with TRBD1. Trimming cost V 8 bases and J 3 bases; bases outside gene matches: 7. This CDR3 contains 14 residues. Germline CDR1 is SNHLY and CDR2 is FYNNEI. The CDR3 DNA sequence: TGTGCCAGCTCTTGGACAGGGGATTACTATGGCTACACCTTC. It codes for CASSWTGDYYGYTF.

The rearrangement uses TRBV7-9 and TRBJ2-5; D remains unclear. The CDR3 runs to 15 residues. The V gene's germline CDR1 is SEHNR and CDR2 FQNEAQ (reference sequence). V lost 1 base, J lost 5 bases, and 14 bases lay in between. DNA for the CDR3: TGTGCCAGCAGCTTAGAGAAGGGCAGGCGGGAGACCCAGTACTTC. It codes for CASSLEKGRRETQYF.

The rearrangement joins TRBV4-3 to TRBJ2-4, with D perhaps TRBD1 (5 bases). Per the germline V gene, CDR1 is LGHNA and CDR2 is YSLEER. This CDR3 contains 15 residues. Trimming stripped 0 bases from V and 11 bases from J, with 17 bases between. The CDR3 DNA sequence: TGCGCCAGCAGCCAAGACCCAGGGCCGTGGGAACTTCAGTACTTC. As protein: CASSQDPGPWELQYF.

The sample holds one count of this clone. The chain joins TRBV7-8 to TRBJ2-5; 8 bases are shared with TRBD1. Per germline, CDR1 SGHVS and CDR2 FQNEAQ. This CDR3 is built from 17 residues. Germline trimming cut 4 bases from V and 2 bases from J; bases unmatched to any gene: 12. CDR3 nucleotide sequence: TGTGCCAGCAGCTCCTCTCCGGGACAGGCACATCAAGAGACCCAGTACTTC. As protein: CASSSSPGQAHQETQYF.

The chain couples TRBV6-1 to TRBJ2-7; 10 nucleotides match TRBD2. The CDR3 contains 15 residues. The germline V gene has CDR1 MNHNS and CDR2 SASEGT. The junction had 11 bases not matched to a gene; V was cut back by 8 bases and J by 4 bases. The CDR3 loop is CASRDGLAVEYEQYF. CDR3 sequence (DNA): TGTGCCAGCCGGGATGGACTAGCGGTAGAATACGAGCAGTACTTC.

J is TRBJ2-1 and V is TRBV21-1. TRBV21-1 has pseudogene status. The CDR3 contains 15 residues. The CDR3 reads CASSTLSASNNEQFF. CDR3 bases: TGTGCCAGCAGCACCCTGTCCGCCTCAAACAATGAGCAGTTCTTC.

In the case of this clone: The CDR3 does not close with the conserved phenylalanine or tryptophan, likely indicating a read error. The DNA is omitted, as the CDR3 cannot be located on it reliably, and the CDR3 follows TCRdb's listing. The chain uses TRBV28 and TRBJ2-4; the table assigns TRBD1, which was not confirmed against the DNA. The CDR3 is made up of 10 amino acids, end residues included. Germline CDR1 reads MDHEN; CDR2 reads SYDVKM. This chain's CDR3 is CASSLLTDPC.

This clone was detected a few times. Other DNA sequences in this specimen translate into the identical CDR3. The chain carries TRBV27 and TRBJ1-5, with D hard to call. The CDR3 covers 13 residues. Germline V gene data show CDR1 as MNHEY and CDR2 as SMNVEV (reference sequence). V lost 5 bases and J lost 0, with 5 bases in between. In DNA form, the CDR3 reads TGTGCCAGCAGTCAGGCTAGCAATCAGCCCCAGCATTTT. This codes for CASSQASNQPQHF.

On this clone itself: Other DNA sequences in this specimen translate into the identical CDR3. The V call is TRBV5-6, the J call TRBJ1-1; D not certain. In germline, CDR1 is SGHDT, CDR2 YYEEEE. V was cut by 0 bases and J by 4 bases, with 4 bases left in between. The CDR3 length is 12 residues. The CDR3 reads CASSLGSTEAFF. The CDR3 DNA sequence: TGTGCCAGCAGCTTGGGCTCCACTGAAGCTTTCTTT. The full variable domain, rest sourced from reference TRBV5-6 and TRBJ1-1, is DAGVTQSPTHLIKTRGQQVTLRCSPKSGHDTVSWYQQALGQGPQFIFQYYEEEERQRGNFPDRFSGHQFPNYSSELNVNALLLGDSALYLCASSLGSTEAFFGQGTRLTVV.